The rows below give T cell receptor beta chains drawn from one sample of a study of shared clonotypes between healthy human individuals. The assay was immunoSEQ multiplex PCR, and TCRdb's table has in-frame clones only and misses some. This sample has over 1.5 million clones, with roughly 98% found just once. The sequencing input was naive CD4+ T cells sorted from blood. The receptors were gathered from a man aged 25-45 years in good health. The CDR3 runs from the conserved cysteine through the conserved F or W. The D gene is left open where the match is weak. Expanded clones are given a class, and other clones once, few, many or no size at all.

D gene: -
clone size: -
V gene: TRBV28
J gene: TRBJ1-5
CDR3 DNA: TGTGCCAGCAGTTTTTCCGGCTCGAGGGGCAATCAGCCCCAGCATTTT
CDR3 protein: CASSFSGSRGNQPQHF

D gene: TRBD1
clone size: once
V gene: TRBV4-1
J gene: TRBJ1-4
CDR3 DNA: TGCGCCAGCAGCCAACCGACAGGGTCTAATGAAAAACTGTTTTTT
CDR3 protein: CASSQPTGSNEKLFF

D gene: -
clone size: -
V gene: TRBV28
J gene: TRBJ1-5
CDR3 DNA: TGTGCCACCACCCTCCGGGGGATCCCGATTCAGCCCCAGCATTTT
CDR3 protein: CATTLRGIPIQPQHF

D gene: TRBD1
clone size: -
V gene: TRBV30
J gene: TRBJ1-2
CDR3 DNA: TGTGCCTGGACCTTACTTGGACAGGGGGCTAGTGGCTACACCTTC
CDR3 protein: CAWTLLGQGASGYTF

D gene: -
clone size: -
V gene: TRBV25-1
J gene: TRBJ1-2
CDR3 DNA: TGTGCCAGCAGTGAATCCGGACGGAGCTATGGCTACACCTTC
CDR3 protein: CASSESGRSYGYTF

D gene: -
clone size: few
V gene: TRBV5-1
J gene: TRBJ1-1
CDR3 DNA: TGCGCCAGCAGCTTGAGGGGGGACACTGAAGCTTTCTTT
CDR3 protein: CASSLRGDTEAFF

D gene: TRBD1
clone size: -
V gene: TRBV2
J gene: TRBJ2-7
CDR3 DNA: TGTGCCAGCAGGCCGGGACAGGTCTTCACCGAGCAGTACTTC
CDR3 protein: CASRPGQVFTEQYF

D gene: -
clone size: -
V gene: TRBV5-1
J gene: TRBJ2-7
CDR3 DNA: TGCGCCAGCAGCCCCCGAGATAGGGGCGTCTACGAGCAGTACTTC
CDR3 protein: CASSPRDRGVYEQYF

D gene: -
clone size: -
V gene: TRBV6-1
J gene: TRBJ2-1
CDR3 DNA: TGTGCCAGCAGTGCGGGGACGTACAATGAGCAGTTCTTC
CDR3 protein: CASSAGTYNEQFF

D gene: -
clone size: -
V gene: TRBV2
J gene: TRBJ2-2
CDR3 DNA: TGTGCCAGCACTTGGGGGGTTCCCACCGGGGAGCTGTTTTTT
CDR3 protein: CASTWGVPTGELFF

D gene: TRBD1
clone size: -
V gene: TRBV5-1
J gene: TRBJ2-5
CDR3 DNA: TGCGCCAGCAGCTTGGCACCGGGACAGGGGCAAGAGACCCAGTACTTC
CDR3 protein: CASSLAPGQGQETQYF

D gene: TRBD1
clone size: -
V gene: TRBV15
J gene: TRBJ1-4
CDR3 DNA: TGTGCCACCAGCAGAGACTCAGGGGGCAAGGATGAAAAACTGTTTTTT
CDR3 protein: CATSRDSGGKDEKLFF

D gene: -
clone size: -
V gene: TRBV28
J gene: TRBJ1-2
CDR3 DNA: TGTGCCAGCAGCCCCGGAAGGGGAGGCCTCTATGGCTACACCTTC
CDR3 protein: CASSPGRGGLYGYTF

D gene: -
clone size: -
V gene: TRBV4-1
J gene: TRBJ2-7
CDR3 DNA: TGCGCCAGCAGCCAACCGAAAGGGGGGAGGGCCGGGCTTTACTACGAGCAGTACTTC
CDR3 protein: CASSQPKGGRAGLYYEQYF

D gene: TRBD1
clone size: -
V gene: TRBV11-2
J gene: TRBJ1-1
CDR3 DNA: TGTGCCAGCAGCTTAGGTCTACAGGGGGCCCACACTGAAGCTTTCTTT
CDR3 protein: CASSLGLQGAHTEAFF

D gene: -
clone size: once
V gene: TRBV7-2
J gene: TRBJ2-1
CDR3 DNA: TGTGCCAGCAGCTCTATCGGCAGGCTGGGTGAGCAGTTCTTC
CDR3 protein: CASSSIGRLGEQFF

D gene: TRBD2
clone size: -
V gene: TRBV10-3
J gene: TRBJ2-5
CDR3 DNA: TGTGCCACAGAGACTAGCGGACAAGAGACCCAGTACTTC
CDR3 protein: CATETSGQETQYF

D gene: -
clone size: -
V gene: TRBV4-2
J gene: TRBJ2-2
CDR3 DNA: TGTGCCAGCAGCCAAGATTCGGGGTCCGGGGAGCTGTTTTTT
CDR3 protein: CASSQDSGSGELFF

D gene: TRBD2
clone size: -
V gene: TRBV5-1
J gene: TRBJ2-1
CDR3 DNA: TGCGCCAGCAGCTCAATGACTAGCGGGAGCTTAGTGAATGAGCAGTTCTTC
CDR3 protein: CASSSMTSGSLVNEQFF

D gene: TRBD1
clone size: -
V gene: TRBV5-4
J gene: TRBJ2-7
CDR3 DNA: TGTGCCAGCAGCTTGCAGGGGGAGCTTTACGAGCAGTACTTC
CDR3 protein: CASSLQGELYEQYF

D gene: -
clone size: -
V gene: TRBV2
J gene: TRBJ1-4
CDR3 DNA: TGTGCCAGCACCCAACAGGGCGTCAGTGAAAAACTGTTTTTT
CDR3 protein: CASTQQGVSEKLFF

D gene: -
clone size: -
V gene: TRBV5-8
J gene: TRBJ2-5
CDR3 DNA: TGTGCCAGCAGCCTACTCGAGGTACAAGAGACCCAGTACTTC
CDR3 protein: CASSLLEVQETQYF

D gene: TRBD1
clone size: once
V gene: TRBV10-3
J gene: TRBJ2-1
CDR3 DNA: TGTGCCATCAGACAAGACAGGGTATGGGGCAATGAGCAGTTCTTC
CDR3 protein: CAIRQDRVWGNEQFF

D gene: TRBD1
clone size: few
V gene: TRBV2
J gene: TRBJ1-5
CDR3 DNA: TGTGCCAGCAGCTACCAGGGGGAGGAGCATTTT
CDR3 protein: CASSYQGEEHF

D gene: -
clone size: -
V gene: TRBV5-1
J gene: TRBJ2-3
CDR3 DNA: TGCGCCAGCAGAGATGGGGCAGGGAAAACAGATACGCAGTATTTT
CDR3 protein: CASRDGAGKTDTQYF

D gene: -
clone size: -
V gene: TRBV6-6
J gene: TRBJ2-7
CDR3 DNA: TGTGCCAGCAGTTACCAGGATCGGGAGCAGTACTTC
CDR3 protein: CASSYQDREQYF

D gene: -
clone size: once
V gene: TRBV7-2
J gene: TRBJ1-2
CDR3 DNA: TGTGCCAGCAGCTTATTCCGACAACGGGGCTATGGCTACACCTTC
CDR3 protein: CASSLFRQRGYGYTF